These 4 T cell receptor beta chains were sequenced from one sample in a study of CD8+ T cells in alopecia areata. This sample's treatment: oral pan-JAK inhibitor, 5-10 mg twice daily. It was cDNA, reverse transcribed from extracted RNA, that served as the sequencing template. Sequencing used immunoSEQ multiplex PCR; TCRdb keeps in-frame clones, though not all of them. Seen here are about 160,000 clones, about three fifths observed once, and the top ten hold roughly 0.99%. The source material was CD4+ T cells sorted from blood, sampled at week 4, from a patient treated with tofacitinib. These receptors were taken from a human donor with alopecia areata.

The V gene is TRBV29-1, the J gene TRBJ2-7; 7 bases are a match to TRBD1. Germline V CDR1 and CDR2: SQVTM, ANQGSEA. There are 12 residues in the CDR3. V lost 5 bases to trimming and J lost 5 bases; unmatched junction nucleotides: 6. In DNA form, the CDR3 reads TGCAGCGTTCGCGGACAGGCCCACGAGCAGTACTTC. Its protein is CSVRGQAHEQYF.

This chain uses TRBV30 with TRBJ2-7, with 9 bases that match TRBD1. The CDR3 length is 14 residues. The V segment lost 3 bases and the J segment 5 bases; nucleotides outside the gene matches: 8. CDR1 GTSNPN and CDR2 SVGIG come from the germline V gene (reference sequence). The CDR3 spells CAWSNRTGVHEQYF. The CDR3 DNA reads as TGTGCCTGGAGCAACCGGACAGGGGTGCACGAGCAGTACTTC. Full variable domain (outside the CDR3, taken from reference TRBV30 and TRBJ2-7): SQTIHQWPATLVQPVGSPLSLECTVEGTSNPNLYWYRQAAGRGLQLLFYSVGIGQISSEVPQNLSASRPQDRQFILSSKKLLLSDSGFYLCAWSNRTGVHEQYFGPGTRLTVT.

The chain employs TRBV30 and TRBJ2-5, with D hard to call. The CDR3 length is 17 residues. Trimming shortened V by 0 bases and J by 5 bases, and 22 bases separated the two germline ends. The V gene's germline CDR1 is GTSNPN and CDR2 SVGIG (reference sequence). The CDR3 protein is CAWSVHGWQADEETQYF. DNA for the CDR3: TGTGCCTGGAGTGTACATGGGTGGCAGGCCGACGAGGAGACCCAGTACTTC.

The V call is TRBV12-5, the J call TRBJ1-2, with D possibly TRBD1 on 5 matching bases. The CDR3 covers 16 residues. Germline CDR1 reads LGHNT; CDR2 reads FRNRAP. Trimming cost V 2 bases and J 8 bases, with 21 bases left between them. CDR3 sequence reads: CASGLSPGAPWQGYTF. The CDR3, as DNA: TGTGCTAGTGGTTTGTCCCCCGGGGCCCCCTGGCAGGGCTACACCTTC.